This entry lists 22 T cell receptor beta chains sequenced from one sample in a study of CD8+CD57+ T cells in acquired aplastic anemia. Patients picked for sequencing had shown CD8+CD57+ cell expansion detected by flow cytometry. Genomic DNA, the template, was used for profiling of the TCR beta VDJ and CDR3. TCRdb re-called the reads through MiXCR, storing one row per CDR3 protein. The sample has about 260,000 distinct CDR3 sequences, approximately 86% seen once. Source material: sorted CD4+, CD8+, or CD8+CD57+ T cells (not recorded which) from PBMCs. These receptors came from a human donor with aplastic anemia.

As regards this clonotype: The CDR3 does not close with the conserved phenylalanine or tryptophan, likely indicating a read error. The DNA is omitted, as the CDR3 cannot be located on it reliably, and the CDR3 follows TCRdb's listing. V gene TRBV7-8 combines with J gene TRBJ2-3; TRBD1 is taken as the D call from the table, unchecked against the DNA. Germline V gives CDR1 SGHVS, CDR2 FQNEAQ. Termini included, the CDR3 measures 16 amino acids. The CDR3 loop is CASSLAAGPDTHKLYS.

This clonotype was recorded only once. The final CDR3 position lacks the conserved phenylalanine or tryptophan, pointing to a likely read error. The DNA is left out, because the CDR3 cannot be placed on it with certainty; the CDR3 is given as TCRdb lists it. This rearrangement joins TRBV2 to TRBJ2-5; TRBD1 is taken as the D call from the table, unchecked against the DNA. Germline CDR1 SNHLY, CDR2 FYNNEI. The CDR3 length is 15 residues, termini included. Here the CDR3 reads CASGDGGTGTQYFCP.

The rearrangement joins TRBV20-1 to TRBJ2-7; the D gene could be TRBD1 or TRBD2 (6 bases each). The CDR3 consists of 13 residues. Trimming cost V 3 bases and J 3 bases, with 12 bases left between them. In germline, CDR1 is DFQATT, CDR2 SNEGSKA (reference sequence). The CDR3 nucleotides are TGCAGTGCTAGGGGGGGCAGAGACTACGAGCAGTACTTC. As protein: CSARGGRDYEQYF.

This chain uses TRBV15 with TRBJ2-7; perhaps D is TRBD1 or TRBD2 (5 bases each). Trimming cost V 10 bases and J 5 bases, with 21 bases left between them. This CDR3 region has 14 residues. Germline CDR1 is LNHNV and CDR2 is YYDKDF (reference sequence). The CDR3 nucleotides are TGTGCCAGCAGTAGCGTGCAGGGTAAAGACGAGCAGTACTTC. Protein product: CASSSVQGKDEQYF. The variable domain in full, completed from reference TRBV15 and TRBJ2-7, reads DAMVIQNPRYQVTQFGKPVTLSCSQTLNHNVMYWYQQKSSQAPKLLFHYYDKDFNNEADTPDNFQSRRPNTSFCFLDIRSPGLGDTAMYLCASSSVQGKDEQYFGPGTRLTVT.

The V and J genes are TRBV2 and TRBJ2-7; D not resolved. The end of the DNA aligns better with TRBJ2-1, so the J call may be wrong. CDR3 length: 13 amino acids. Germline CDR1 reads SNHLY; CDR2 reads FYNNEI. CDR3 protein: CASSAVGIHEQFF. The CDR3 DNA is TGTGCCAGCAGTGCTGTTGGAATCCATGAGCAGTTCTTC.

CDR3 coding DNA: TGTGCCAGCAGCTTAGATGTGACAGCGGACACGCAGGCTTTCTTT. It codes for CASSLDVTADTQAFF. V is TRBV7-8 and J is TRBJ1-1; possibly TRBD1 for D (5 bases). Germline CDR1 SGHVS, CDR2 FQNEAQ. This CDR3 comprises 15 residues. Trimming pared 1 base from V and 11 bases from J, leaving 20 bases between.

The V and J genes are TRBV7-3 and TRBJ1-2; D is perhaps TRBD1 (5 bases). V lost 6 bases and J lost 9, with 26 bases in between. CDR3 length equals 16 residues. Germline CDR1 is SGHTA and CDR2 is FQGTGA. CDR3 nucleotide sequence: TGTGCCAGCAGTGATGGGGGGAGCCATGAGCAGTTCTGCTACACCTTC. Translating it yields CASSDGGSHEQFCYTF.

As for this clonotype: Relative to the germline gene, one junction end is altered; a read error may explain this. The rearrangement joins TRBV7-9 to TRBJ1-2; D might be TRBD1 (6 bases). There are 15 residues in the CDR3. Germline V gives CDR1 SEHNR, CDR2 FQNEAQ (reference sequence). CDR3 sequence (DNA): TGTGCCAGCAGCTCTAAAAGGGGCGGGGGCTATGGTTACACCTTC. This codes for CASSSKRGGGYGYTF.

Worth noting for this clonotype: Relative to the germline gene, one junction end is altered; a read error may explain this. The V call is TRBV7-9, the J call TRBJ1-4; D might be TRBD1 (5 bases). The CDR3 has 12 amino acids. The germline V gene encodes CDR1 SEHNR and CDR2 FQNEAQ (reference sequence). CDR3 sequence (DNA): TGTTCCAGCAGCTTTGAAACCGGGGGGCTGTTTTTT. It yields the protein CSSSFETGGLFF.

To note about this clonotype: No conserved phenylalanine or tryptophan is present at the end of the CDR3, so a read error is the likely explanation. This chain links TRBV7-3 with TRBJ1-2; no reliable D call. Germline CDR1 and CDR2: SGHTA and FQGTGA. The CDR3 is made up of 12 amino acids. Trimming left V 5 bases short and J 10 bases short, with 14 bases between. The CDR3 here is CASSPSPGPYTY. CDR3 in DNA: TGTGCCAGCAGCCCAAGCCCCGGCCCCTACACCTAC.

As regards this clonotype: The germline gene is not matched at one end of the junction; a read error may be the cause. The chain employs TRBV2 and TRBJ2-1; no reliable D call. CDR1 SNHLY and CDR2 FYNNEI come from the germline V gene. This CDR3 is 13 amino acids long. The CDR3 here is CASSDRVIQEQFF. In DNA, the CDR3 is TGTGCCAGCAGTGATAGGGTGATCCAAGAGCAGTTTTTC.

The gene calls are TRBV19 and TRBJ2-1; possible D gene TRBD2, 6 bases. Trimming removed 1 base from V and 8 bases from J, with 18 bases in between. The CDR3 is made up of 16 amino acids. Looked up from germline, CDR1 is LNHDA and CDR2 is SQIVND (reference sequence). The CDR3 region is CASSIGSGNDNDEQFF. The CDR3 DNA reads TGTGCCAGTAGTATAGGTAGCGGAAACGACAATGATGAGCAGTTCTTC.

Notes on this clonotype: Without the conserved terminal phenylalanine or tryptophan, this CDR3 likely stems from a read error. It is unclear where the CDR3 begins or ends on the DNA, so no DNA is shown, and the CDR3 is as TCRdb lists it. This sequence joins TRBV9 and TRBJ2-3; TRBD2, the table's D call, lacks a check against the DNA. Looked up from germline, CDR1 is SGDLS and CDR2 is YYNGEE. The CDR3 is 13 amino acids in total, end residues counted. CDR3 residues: CASSDLAGDTGEL.

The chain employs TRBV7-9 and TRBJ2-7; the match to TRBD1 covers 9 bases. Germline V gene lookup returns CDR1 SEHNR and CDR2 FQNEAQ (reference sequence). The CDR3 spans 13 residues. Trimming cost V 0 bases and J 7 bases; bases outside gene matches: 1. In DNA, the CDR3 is TGTGCCAGCAGCTTAGCGGGACAGGGAGAGCAGTACTTC. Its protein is CASSLAGQGEQYF. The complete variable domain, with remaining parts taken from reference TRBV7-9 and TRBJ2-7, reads DTGVSQNPRHKITKRGQNVTFRCDPISEHNRLYWYRQTLGQGPEFLTYFQNEAQLEKSRLLSDRFSAERPKGSFSTLEIQRTEQGDSAMYLCASSLAGQGEQYFGPGTRLTVT.

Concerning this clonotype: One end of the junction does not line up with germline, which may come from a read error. The CDR3 protein is CASSLAGSTNQETQYF. The CDR3 DNA sequence: TGCGCCAGCAGCCTTGCCGGGAGCACAAACCAAGAGACCCAGTACTTC. The chain joins TRBV7-7 to TRBJ2-5; tentative D call: TRBD2 (6 bases). In germline, CDR1 is SSHAT, CDR2 FNYEAQ (reference sequence). This CDR3 is 16 amino acids long. Based on the CDR3 plus reference TRBV7-7 and TRBJ2-5, the full variable domain is GAGVSQSPRYKVTKRGQDVTLRCDPISSHATLYWYQQALGQGPEFLTYFNYEAQPDKSGLPSDRFSAERPEGSISTLTIQRTEQRDSAMYRCASSLAGSTNQETQYFGPGTRLLVL.

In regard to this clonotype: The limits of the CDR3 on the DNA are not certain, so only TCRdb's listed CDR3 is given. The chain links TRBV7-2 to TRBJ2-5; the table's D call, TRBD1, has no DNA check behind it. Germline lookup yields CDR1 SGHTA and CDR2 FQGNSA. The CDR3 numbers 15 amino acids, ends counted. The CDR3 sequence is CASSSAWGAGTEEYF.

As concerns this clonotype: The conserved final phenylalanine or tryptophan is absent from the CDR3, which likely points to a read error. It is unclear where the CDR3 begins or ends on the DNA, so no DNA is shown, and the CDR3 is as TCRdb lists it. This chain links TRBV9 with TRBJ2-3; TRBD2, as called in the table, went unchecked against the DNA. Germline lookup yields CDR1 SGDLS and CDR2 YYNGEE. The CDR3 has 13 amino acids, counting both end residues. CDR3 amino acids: CASSERNSHSTSI.

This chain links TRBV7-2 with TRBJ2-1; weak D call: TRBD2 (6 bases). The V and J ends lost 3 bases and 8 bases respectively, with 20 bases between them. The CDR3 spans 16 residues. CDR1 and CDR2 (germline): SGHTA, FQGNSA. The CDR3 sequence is CASSFQRGGGTDEQFF. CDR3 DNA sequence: TGTGCCAGCAGCTTTCAAAGAGGCGGCGGGACGGATGAGCAGTTCTTC.

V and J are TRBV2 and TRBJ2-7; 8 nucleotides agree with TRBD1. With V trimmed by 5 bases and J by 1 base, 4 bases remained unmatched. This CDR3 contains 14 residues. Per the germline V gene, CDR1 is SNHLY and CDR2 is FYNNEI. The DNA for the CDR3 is TGTGCCAGCAGTTTGGACAGGGAATCCTACGAGCAGTACTTC. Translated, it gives CASSLDRESYEQYF.

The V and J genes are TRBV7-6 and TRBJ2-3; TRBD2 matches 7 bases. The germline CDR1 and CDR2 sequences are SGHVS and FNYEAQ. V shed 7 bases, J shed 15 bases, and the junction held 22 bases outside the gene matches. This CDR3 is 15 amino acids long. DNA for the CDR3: TGTGCCAGCACCCTAGGGAGGGTCCCCGAACGGGCCAACTATTTT. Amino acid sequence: CASTLGRVPERANYF.

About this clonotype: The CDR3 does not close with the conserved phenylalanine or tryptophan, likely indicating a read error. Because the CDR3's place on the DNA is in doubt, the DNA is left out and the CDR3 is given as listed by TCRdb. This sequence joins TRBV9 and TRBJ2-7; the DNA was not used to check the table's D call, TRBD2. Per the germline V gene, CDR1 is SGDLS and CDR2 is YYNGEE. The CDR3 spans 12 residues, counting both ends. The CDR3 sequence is CASSEGRHSPYT.

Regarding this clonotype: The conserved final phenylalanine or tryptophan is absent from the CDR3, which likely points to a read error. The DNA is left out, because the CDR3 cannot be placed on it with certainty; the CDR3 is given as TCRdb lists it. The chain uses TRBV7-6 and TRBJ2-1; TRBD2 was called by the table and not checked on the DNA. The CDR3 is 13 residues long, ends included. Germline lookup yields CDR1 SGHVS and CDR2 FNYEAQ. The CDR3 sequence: CASSFRRNEQLFG.